The present T cell receptor beta chain was sequenced within a study of identical twins. Germline lookup yields CDR1 DFQATT and CDR2 SNEGSKA (reference sequence). The CDR3 extends over 16 amino acids. Trimming removed 2 bases at V and 9 bases at J, with 23 bases between. TCRdb independently ran MiXCR on the 5' RACE reads; one entry per CDR3 protein. The sample lists about 900,000 distinct CDR3 sequences, roughly an eighth occurring once. These data are also associated with another study on yellow fever vaccine responses in identical twins.

This clonotype originated in a woman under 30 in good health. Material for sequencing was PBMCs. The genes are TRBV20-1 and TRBJ2-1; D assignment may be TRBD1 or TRBD2 (5 bases each). CDR3 in amino acids: CSARSLDRDPQGEQFF. DNA of the CDR3: TGCAGTGCTAGATCCCTTGACCGGGACCCCCAGGGTGAGCAGTTCTTC.